This T cell receptor beta chain was retrieved from a study of cytomegalovirus exposure and HLA in healthy donors. Researchers ran the PCR with 60 Vbeta and 13 Jbeta primers. Libraries were prepared by immunoSEQ multiplex PCR; TCRdb keeps only in-frame clonotypes and omits some of them. This sample's table has approximately 120,000 clones. Trimming shortened V by 5 bases and J by 3 bases, and 11 bases separated the two germline ends. This CDR3 has 14 residues. Germline CDR1 MDHEN, CDR2 SYDVKM. Broader study findings: A few chains tied to CMV proved CMV antigen-specific in vitro. A later analysis showed HLA-associated TCR beta chains outstripping equally common others in clonal expansion.

In the case of this clone: The antigen remains undetermined.

The receptor comes from a man between 18 and 35 years old in good health and CMV-seronegative. The material sequenced was PBMCs. The chain carries TRBV28 and TRBJ1-5, with D possibly matching TRBD1 (5 bases). The CDR3 nucleotides read TGTGCCAGCAGTCGACAGCCTTTCAATCAGCCCCAGCATTTT. Its protein product is CASSRQPFNQPQHF.